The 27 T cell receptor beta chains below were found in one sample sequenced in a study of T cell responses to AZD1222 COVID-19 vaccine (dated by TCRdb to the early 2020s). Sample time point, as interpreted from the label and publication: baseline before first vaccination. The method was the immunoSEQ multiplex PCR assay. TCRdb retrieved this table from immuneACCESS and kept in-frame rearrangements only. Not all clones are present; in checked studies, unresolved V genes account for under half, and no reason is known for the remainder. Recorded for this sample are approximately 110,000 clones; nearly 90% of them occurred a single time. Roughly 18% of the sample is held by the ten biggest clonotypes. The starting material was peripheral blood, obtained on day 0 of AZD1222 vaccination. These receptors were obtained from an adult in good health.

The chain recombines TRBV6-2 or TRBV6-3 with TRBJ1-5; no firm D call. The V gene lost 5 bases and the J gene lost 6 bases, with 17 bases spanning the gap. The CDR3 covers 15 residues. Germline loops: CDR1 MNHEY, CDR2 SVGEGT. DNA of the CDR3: TGTGCCAGCAGTAGGGCAAATGAAGGAAGTCAGCCCCAGCATTTT. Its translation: CASSRANEGSQPQHF.

The CDR3 loop reads CASSLPSGGAHEQFF. For the CDR3, the DNA is TGTGCCAGCAGCCTCCCTAGCGGGGGGGCACATGAGCAGTTCTTC. This chain links TRBV3-1 (or the pseudogene TRBV3-2) with TRBJ2-1; 12 nucleotides match TRBD2. This CDR3 is built from 15 residues. Germline V gene data show CDR1 as LGHDT and CDR2 as YNNKEL (reference sequence). J lost 8 bases, V lost 4 bases, and 6 bases had no gene match.

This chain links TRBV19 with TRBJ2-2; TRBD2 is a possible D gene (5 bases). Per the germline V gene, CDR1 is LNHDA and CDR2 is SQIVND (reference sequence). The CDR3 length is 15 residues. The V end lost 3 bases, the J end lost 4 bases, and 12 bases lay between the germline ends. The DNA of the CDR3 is TGTGCCAGTAGTATCACTAGGGCGCCCACCGGGGAGCTGTTTTTT. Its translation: CASSITRAPTGELFF.

CDR3 DNA: TGCGCCAGCAGCTTGAACCCGGGGCCTACGAACACTGAAGCTTTCTTT. This encodes CASSLNPGPTNTEAFF. The rearrangement links TRBV5-1 to TRBJ1-1; tentatively, D is TRBD1 (5 bases). V gave up 1 base and J gave up 1 base, with 14 bases separating them. The germline V gene encodes CDR1 SGHRS and CDR2 YFSETQ. The CDR3 length is 16 residues.

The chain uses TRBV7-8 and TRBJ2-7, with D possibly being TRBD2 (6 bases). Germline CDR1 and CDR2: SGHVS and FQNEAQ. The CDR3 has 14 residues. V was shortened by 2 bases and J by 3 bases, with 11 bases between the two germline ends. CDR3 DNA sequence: TGTGCCAGCAGCTTACCGGGAGAGAACTACGAGCAGTACTTC. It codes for CASSLPGENYEQYF.

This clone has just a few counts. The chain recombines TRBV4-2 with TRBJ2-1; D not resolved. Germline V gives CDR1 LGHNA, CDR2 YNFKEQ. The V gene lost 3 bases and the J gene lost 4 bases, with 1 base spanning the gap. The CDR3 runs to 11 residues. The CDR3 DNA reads TGTGCCAGCAGCCAGTACAATGAGCAGTTCTTC. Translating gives CASSQYNEQFF.

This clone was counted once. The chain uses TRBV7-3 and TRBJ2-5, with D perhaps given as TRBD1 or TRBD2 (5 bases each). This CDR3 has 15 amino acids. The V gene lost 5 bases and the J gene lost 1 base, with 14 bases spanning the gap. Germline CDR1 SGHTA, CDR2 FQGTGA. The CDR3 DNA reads TGTGCCAGCAGCATACGCCGGGACCCCCAAGAGACCCAGTACTTC. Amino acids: CASSIRRDPQETQYF.

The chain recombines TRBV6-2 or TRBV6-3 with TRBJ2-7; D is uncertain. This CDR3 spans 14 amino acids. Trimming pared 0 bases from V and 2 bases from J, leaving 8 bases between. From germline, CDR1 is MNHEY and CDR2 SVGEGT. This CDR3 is CASSYSTLPYEQYF. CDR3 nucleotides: TGTGCCAGCAGTTACTCGACCCTGCCCTACGAGCAGTACTTC.

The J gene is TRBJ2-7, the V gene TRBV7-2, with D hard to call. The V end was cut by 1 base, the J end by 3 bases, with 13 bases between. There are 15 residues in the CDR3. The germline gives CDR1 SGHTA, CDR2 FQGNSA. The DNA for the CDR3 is TGTGCCAGCAGCTTAGGCCACTCCGACGTCTACGAGCAGTACTTC. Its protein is CASSLGHSDVYEQYF.

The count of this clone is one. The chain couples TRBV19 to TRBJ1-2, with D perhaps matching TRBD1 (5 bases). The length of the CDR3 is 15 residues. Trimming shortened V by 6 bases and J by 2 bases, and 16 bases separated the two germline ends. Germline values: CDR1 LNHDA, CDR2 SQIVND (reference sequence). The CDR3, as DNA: TGTGCCAGTAGCCGCCCGGGACGGCAGAACTATGGCTACACCTTC. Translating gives CASSRPGRQNYGYTF. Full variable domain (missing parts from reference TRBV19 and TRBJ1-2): DGGITQSPKYLFRKEGQNVTLSCEQNLNHDAMYWYRQDPGQGLRLIYYSQIVNDFQKGDIAEGYSVSREKKESFPLTVTSAQKNPTAFYLCASSRPGRQNYGYTFGSGTRLTVV.

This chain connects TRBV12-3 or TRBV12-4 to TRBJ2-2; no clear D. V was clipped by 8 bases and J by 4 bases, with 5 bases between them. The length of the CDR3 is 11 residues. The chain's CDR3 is CASRITGELFF. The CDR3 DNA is TGTGCCAGCCGCATCACCGGGGAGCTGTTTTTT.

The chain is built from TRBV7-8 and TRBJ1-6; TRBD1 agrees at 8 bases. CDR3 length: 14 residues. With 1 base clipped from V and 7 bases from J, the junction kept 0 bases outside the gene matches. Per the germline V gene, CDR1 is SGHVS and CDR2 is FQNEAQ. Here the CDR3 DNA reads TGTGCCAGCAGCTTAGGGGACAGGAATTCACCCCTCCACTTT. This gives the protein CASSLGDRNSPLHF. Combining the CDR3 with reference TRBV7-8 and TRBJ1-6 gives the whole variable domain GAGVSQSPRYKVAKRGQDVALRCDPISGHVSLFWYQQALGQGPEFLTYFQNEAQLDKSGLPSDRFFAERPEGSVSTLKIQRTQQEDSAVYLCASSLGDRNSPLHFGNGTRLTVT.

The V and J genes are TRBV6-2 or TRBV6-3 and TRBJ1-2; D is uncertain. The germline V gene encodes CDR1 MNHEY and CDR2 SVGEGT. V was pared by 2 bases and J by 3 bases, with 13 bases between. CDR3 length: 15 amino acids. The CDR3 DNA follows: TGTGCCAGCAGTTACCTCCCCGGCAAGCACTATGGCTACACCTTC. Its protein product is CASSYLPGKHYGYTF.

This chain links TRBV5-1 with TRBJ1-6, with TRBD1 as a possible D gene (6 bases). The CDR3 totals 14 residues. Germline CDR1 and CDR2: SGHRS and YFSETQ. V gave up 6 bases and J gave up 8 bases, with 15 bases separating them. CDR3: CASTHRAGDSPLHF. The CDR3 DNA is TGCGCCAGCACCCACAGGGCAGGGGATTCACCCCTCCACTTT.

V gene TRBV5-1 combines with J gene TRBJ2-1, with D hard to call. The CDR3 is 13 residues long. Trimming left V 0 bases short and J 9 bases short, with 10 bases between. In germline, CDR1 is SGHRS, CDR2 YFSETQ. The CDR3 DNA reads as TGCGCCAGCAGCTTGGCCGCCAGCTCTGAGCAGTTCTTC. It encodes CASSLAASSEQFF.

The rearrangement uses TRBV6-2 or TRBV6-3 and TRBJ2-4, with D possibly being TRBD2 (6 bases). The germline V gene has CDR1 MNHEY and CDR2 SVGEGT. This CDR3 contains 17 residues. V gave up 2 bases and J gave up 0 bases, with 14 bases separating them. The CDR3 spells CASSYPGTGLAKNIQYF. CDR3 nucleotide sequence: TGTGCCAGCAGTTACCCCGGGACGGGACTAGCCAAAAACATTCAGTACTTC.

The CDR3 region is CASSYRGDAGGYTF. CDR3 sequence (DNA): TGTGCCAGCAGTTACCGGGGCGACGCGGGAGGCTACACCTTC. This chain connects TRBV6-5 to TRBJ1-2; perhaps TRBD1 as D (5 bases). V was shortened by 2 bases and J by 8 bases, with 15 bases between the two germline ends. The germline CDR1 and CDR2 sequences are MNHEY and SVGAGI. This CDR3 has 14 residues.

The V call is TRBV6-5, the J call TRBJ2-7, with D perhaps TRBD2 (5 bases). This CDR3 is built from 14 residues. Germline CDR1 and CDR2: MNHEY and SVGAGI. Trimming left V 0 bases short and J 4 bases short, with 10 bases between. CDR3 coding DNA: TGTGCCAGCAGTTACTCTGGGAGACGGTACGAGCAGTACTTC. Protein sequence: CASSYSGRRYEQYF.

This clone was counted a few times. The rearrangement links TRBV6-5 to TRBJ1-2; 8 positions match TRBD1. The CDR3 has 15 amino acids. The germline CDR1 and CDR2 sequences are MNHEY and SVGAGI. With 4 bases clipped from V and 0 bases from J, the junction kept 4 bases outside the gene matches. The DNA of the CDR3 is TGTGCCAGCAGTTCACAGGGGGGCCCTAACTATGGCTACACCTTC. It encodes CASSSQGGPNYGYTF.

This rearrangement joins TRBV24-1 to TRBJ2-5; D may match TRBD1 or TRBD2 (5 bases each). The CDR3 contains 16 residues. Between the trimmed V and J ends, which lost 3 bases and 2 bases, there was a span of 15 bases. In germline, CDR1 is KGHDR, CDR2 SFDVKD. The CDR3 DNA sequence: TGTGCCACCAGTGATAAGGTCCGAGGGGTACAAGAGACCCAGTACTTC. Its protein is CATSDKVRGVQETQYF.

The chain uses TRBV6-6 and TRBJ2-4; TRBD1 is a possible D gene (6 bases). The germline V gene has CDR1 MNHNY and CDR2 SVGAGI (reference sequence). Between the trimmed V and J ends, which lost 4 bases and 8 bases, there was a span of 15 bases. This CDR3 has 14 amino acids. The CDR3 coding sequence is TGTGCCAGCAGTTTGGACAGTGTCGGAGACATTCAGTACTTC. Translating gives CASSLDSVGDIQYF.

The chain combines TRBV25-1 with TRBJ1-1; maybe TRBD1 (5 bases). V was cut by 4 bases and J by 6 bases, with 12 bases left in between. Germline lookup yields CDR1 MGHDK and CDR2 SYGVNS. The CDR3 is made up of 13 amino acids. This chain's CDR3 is CASSVPGGSEAFF. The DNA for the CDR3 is TGTGCCAGCAGTGTTCCCGGGGGGTCTGAAGCTTTCTTT.

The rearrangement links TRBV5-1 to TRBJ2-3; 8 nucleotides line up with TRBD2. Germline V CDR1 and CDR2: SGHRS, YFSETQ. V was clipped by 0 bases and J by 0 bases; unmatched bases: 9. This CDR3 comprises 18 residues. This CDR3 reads CASSLAGTRKASTDTQYF. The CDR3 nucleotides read TGCGCCAGCAGCTTGGCGGGGACTAGAAAAGCTAGCACAGATACGCAGTATTTT.

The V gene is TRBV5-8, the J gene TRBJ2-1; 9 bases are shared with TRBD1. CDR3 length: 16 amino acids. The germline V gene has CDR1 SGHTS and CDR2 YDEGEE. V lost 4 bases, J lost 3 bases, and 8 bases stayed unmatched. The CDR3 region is CASSGTGTGSYNEQFF. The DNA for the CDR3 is TGTGCCAGCAGCGGCACCGGGACAGGGAGCTACAATGAGCAGTTCTTC.

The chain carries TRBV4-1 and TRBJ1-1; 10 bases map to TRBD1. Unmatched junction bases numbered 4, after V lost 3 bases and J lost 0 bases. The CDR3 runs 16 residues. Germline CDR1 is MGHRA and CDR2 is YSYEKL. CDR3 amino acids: CASSHPGQGMNTEAFF. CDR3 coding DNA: TGCGCCAGCAGCCATCCGGGACAGGGGATGAACACTGAAGCTTTCTTT.

The chain's CDR3 is CASSLEGTGNSPLHF. Here the CDR3 DNA reads TGTGCCAGCAGCTTAGAAGGGACAGGGAACTCACCCCTCCACTTT. The chain joins TRBV7-2 to TRBJ1-6; 9 nucleotides line up with TRBD1. V was pared by 1 base and J by 10 bases, with 5 bases of the junction left unmatched. There are 15 residues in the CDR3. Germline CDR1 SGHTA, CDR2 FQGNSA.

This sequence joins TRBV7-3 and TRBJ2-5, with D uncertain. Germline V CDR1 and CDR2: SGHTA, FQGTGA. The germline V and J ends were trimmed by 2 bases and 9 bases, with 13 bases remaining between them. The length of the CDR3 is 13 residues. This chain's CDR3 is CASSLGPPGAQYF. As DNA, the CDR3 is TGTGCCAGCAGCTTAGGGCCGCCCGGAGCCCAGTACTTC.